The clone carrying this TCR beta chain was counted at least ten times. The source of the sample is a study of human T cells and chemical hapten exposure. In the original analysis: Sampled TCR counts reached a median of around 100,000 per sample, with values ranging from 23,224 to 690,600. TCRdb itself ran the RACE reads through MiXCR, one entry per CDR3 protein. In this record, the V and J calls reflect TCRdb's handling and not the investigators' own analysis. The repertoire holds roughly 200,000 distinct CDR3 sequences, about 25% seen once, with roughly 2.5% in the top ten. The sample's time point: patch test 3, about 24 weeks after DPC sensitization. Noted treatment: therapeutic diphenylcyclopropenone sensitization with weekly scalp DPC. The V and J ends lost 6 bases and 7 bases, in that order; junction bases with no gene match: 6. This CDR3 has 13 residues. Germline assignment: CDR1 SQVTM and CDR2 ANQGSEA.

The sample here was whole blood, taken in connection with sensitization to the hapten diphenylcyclopropenone (DPC). This clonotype was obtained from a woman between 40 and 55 years old with alopecia areata. Some clones in this sample may be carry-over from other donors' samples. V usage is TRBV29-1 and J usage is TRBJ1-6, with 7 bases identical to TRBD1. The CDR3 is CSVGQEINSPLHF. The CDR3 DNA follows: TGCAGCGTAGGACAGGAGATCAATTCACCCCTCCACTTT. The whole variable domain, remainder taken from reference TRBV29-1 and TRBJ1-6, is SAVISQKPSRDICQRGTSLTIQCQVDSQVTMMFWYRQQPGQSLTLIATANQGSEATYESGFVIDKFPISRPNLTFSTLTVSNMSPEDSSIYLCSVGQEINSPLHFGNGTRLTVT.